A selection of T cell receptor beta chains follows, all from one sample in a study of beta chain features in type 1 diabetes. Assay used: immunoSEQ multiplex PCR; TCRdb lists only in-frame clones, some missing. The repertoire consists of 200,000 to 250,000 clones, with over 7.5% occurring once and the leading ten covering under 0.045%. What was sequenced was naive CD4+ T cells from blood. Source of these receptors: a woman under 30 in good health. Each CDR3 is given with its conserved first and last residue. A D gene is named only where the DNA matches it firmly. A clone size is listed for some rows: how often the clone was seen (once, few, many), or a class if it is expanded.

j_call: TRBJ2-7; clone_size: NA; d_call: NA; v_call: TRBV5-1; cdr3_nt: TGCGCCAGCAGCTTGTTCTCGGGGGAAATCTACGAGCAGTACTTC; cdr3_aa: CASSLFSGEIYEQYF
j_call: TRBJ1-2; clone_size: few; d_call: TRBD1; v_call: TRBV29-1; cdr3_nt: TGCAGCGTTGAAATTCTAGGACAGGGTAACTATGGCTACACCTTC; cdr3_aa: CSVEILGQGNYGYTF
j_call: TRBJ2-2; clone_size: NA; d_call: NA; v_call: TRBV4-1; cdr3_nt: TGCGCCAGCAGCCGACAGCCCGCTCAGAACACCGGGGAGCTGTTTTTT; cdr3_aa: CASSRQPAQNTGELFF
j_call: TRBJ1-2; clone_size: NA; d_call: TRBD1; v_call: TRBV28; cdr3_nt: TGTGCCAGCAGTTTATGGGGGGGACAGACCTATGGCTACACCTTC; cdr3_aa: CASSLWGGQTYGYTF
j_call: TRBJ1-2; clone_size: NA; d_call: NA; v_call: TRBV2; cdr3_nt: TGTGCCAGCAGTGAAACCCAAGGGGTATATGGCTACACCTTC; cdr3_aa: CASSETQGVYGYTF
j_call: TRBJ2-1; clone_size: NA; d_call: NA; v_call: TRBV30; cdr3_nt: TGTGCCTGGAACTGGAGGTCCTACAATGAGCAGTTCTTC; cdr3_aa: CAWNWRSYNEQFF
j_call: TRBJ1-4; clone_size: NA; d_call: NA; v_call: TRBV20-1; cdr3_nt: TGCAGTGCTAGTTCTAGTGAAAAACTGTTTTTT; cdr3_aa: CSASSSEKLFF
j_call: TRBJ1-2; clone_size: NA; d_call: NA; v_call: TRBV2; cdr3_nt: TGTGCCAGCAGTGGACAGGCCAGAGCTAACTATGGCTACACCTTC; cdr3_aa: CASSGQARANYGYTF
j_call: TRBJ2-7; clone_size: few; d_call: NA; v_call: TRBV6-5; cdr3_nt: TGTGCCAGTAGGATCGTGGTCAGGTCCTACGAGCAGTACTTC; cdr3_aa: CASRIVVRSYEQYF
j_call: TRBJ1-2; clone_size: NA; d_call: NA; v_call: TRBV27; cdr3_nt: TGTGCCAGCAGTCCCCTGACAGCCTCCTATGGCTACACCTTC; cdr3_aa: CASSPLTASYGYTF
j_call: TRBJ1-5; clone_size: few; d_call: TRBD1; v_call: TRBV30; cdr3_nt: TGTGCCTGGAGCGGGACAGGGGTTCAGCCCCAGCATTTT; cdr3_aa: CAWSGTGVQPQHF
j_call: TRBJ2-5; clone_size: few; d_call: NA; v_call: TRBV4-1; cdr3_nt: TGCGCCAGCAGCCAAGGATCGCCTCCCAGGGAGACCCAGTACTTC; cdr3_aa: CASSQGSPPRETQYF
j_call: TRBJ2-7; clone_size: few; d_call: TRBD1; v_call: TRBV29-1; cdr3_nt: TGCAGCGTTGATATTACCGGGACAGGGAGGAACGAGCAGTACTTC; cdr3_aa: CSVDITGTGRNEQYF
j_call: TRBJ2-5; clone_size: few; d_call: NA; v_call: TRBV5-1; cdr3_nt: TGCGCCAGCAGCTTGGCCTCCCAAGAGACCCAGTACTTC; cdr3_aa: CASSLASQETQYF
j_call: TRBJ2-3; clone_size: once; d_call: NA; v_call: TRBV6-5; cdr3_nt: TGTGCCAGCAGTTACCTAGGGGGGGGCACAGATACGCAGTATTTT; cdr3_aa: CASSYLGGGTDTQYF
j_call: TRBJ2-1; clone_size: NA; d_call: TRBD2; v_call: TRBV12-5; cdr3_nt: TGTGCTAGTGGTTTGCGGGCGGCGGGAGCGCCTTACAATGAGCAGTTCTTC; cdr3_aa: CASGLRAAGAPYNEQFF
j_call: TRBJ2-7; clone_size: NA; d_call: TRBD2; v_call: TRBV7-2; cdr3_nt: TGTGCCAGCAGCTTATACAGGGGACGTAGCGGGAGTGTTTACGAGCAGTACTTC; cdr3_aa: CASSLYRGRSGSVYEQYF
j_call: TRBJ2-1; clone_size: few; d_call: NA; v_call: TRBV30; cdr3_nt: TGTGCCTGGAGCCAATTGAGCTCCTACAATGAGCAGTTCTTC; cdr3_aa: CAWSQLSSYNEQFF
j_call: TRBJ1-2; clone_size: few; d_call: NA; v_call: TRBV30; cdr3_nt: TGTGCCTGGAGTGTAGGGGGTGGCTACACCTTC; cdr3_aa: CAWSVGGGYTF
j_call: TRBJ2-1; clone_size: few; d_call: TRBD1; v_call: TRBV5-6; cdr3_nt: TGTGCCAGCAGCCTACCGGGACAGGGATACAATGAGCAGTTCTTC; cdr3_aa: CASSLPGQGYNEQFF
j_call: TRBJ1-2; clone_size: few; d_call: TRBD1; v_call: TRBV7-3; cdr3_nt: TGTGCCAGCAGCGTCGGTTATCCAGGACAGGGCTATGGCTACACCTTC; cdr3_aa: CASSVGYPGQGYGYTF
j_call: TRBJ1-1; clone_size: few; d_call: NA; v_call: TRBV9; cdr3_nt: TGTGCCAGCAGCCCGACGGACATTTTGAACACTGAAGCTTTCTTT; cdr3_aa: CASSPTDILNTEAFF
j_call: TRBJ1-1; clone_size: few; d_call: NA; v_call: TRBV14; cdr3_nt: TGTGCCAGCAGCATCGGGGGGAACACTGAAGCTTTCTTT; cdr3_aa: CASSIGGNTEAFF
j_call: TRBJ2-2; clone_size: many; d_call: TRBD1; v_call: TRBV7-9; cdr3_nt: TGTGCCAGCAGGATCGGGACAGGCTCGAACACCGGGGAGCTGTTTTTT; cdr3_aa: CASRIGTGSNTGELFF
j_call: TRBJ1-5; clone_size: few; d_call: TRBD1; v_call: TRBV5-6; cdr3_nt: TGTGCCAGCAGCTTGGGGACAGGCCTCCTCAATCAGCCCCAGCATTTT; cdr3_aa: CASSLGTGLLNQPQHF
j_call: TRBJ2-2; clone_size: NA; d_call: NA; v_call: TRBV7-9; cdr3_nt: TGTGCCAGCAGCCTAGATGCCGCCGGTGGGGAGCTGTTTTTT; cdr3_aa: CASSLDAAGGELFF
j_call: TRBJ2-7; clone_size: few; d_call: TRBD1; v_call: TRBV6-6; cdr3_nt: TGTGCCAGCGCGGGACAGGCAGGCACCTACGAGCAGTACTTC; cdr3_aa: CASAGQAGTYEQYF
j_call: TRBJ1-2; clone_size: few; d_call: TRBD1; v_call: TRBV30; cdr3_nt: TGTGCCTGGACGACAGGGAACTATGGCTACACCTTC; cdr3_aa: CAWTTGNYGYTF
j_call: TRBJ2-2; clone_size: NA; d_call: NA; v_call: TRBV29-1; cdr3_nt: TGCAGCGTCGGAGGGCCCGGGGAGCTGTTTTTT; cdr3_aa: CSVGGPGELFF
j_call: TRBJ2-7; clone_size: few; d_call: TRBD2; v_call: TRBV25-1; cdr3_nt: TGTGCCAGCCAGGAGCGGGGGGCATTCATCCACGAGCAGTACTTC; cdr3_aa: CASQERGAFIHEQYF
j_call: TRBJ2-1; clone_size: NA; d_call: TRBD2; v_call: TRBV4-1; cdr3_nt: TGCGCCAGCAGCGGTGGCCGGGGGGGGTGGAATGAGCAGTTCTTC; cdr3_aa: CASSGGRGGWNEQFF
j_call: TRBJ2-3; clone_size: NA; d_call: TRBD2; v_call: TRBV10-3; cdr3_nt: TGTGCCATCAGGTCGACTAGCGGGGAAAAGGATACGCAGTATTTT; cdr3_aa: CAIRSTSGEKDTQYF
j_call: TRBJ2-2; clone_size: NA; d_call: TRBD1; v_call: TRBV11-2; cdr3_nt: TGTGCCAGCAGCACCGACAGGGGGCTTGACACCGGGGAGCTGTTTTTT; cdr3_aa: CASSTDRGLDTGELFF
j_call: TRBJ2-1; clone_size: few; d_call: TRBD2; v_call: TRBV27; cdr3_nt: TGTGCCAGCAGTTTATTGGGCGGGAGGTCGAATGAGCAGTTCTTC; cdr3_aa: CASSLLGGRSNEQFF
j_call: TRBJ1-6; clone_size: NA; d_call: NA; v_call: TRBV7-2; cdr3_nt: TGTGCCAGCAGCCAACAGGGCTCCGGGAATAATTCACCCCTCCACTTT; cdr3_aa: CASSQQGSGNNSPLHF
j_call: TRBJ2-7; clone_size: NA; d_call: NA; v_call: TRBV6-5; cdr3_nt: TGTGCCAGCAGTATATCCGGGACACTTTACGAGCAGTACTTC; cdr3_aa: CASSISGTLYEQYF
j_call: TRBJ1-1; clone_size: few; d_call: NA; v_call: TRBV5-6; cdr3_nt: TGTGCCAGCAGCCGCGACAATCTTCCCACTGAAGCTTTCTTT; cdr3_aa: CASSRDNLPTEAFF
j_call: TRBJ2-3; clone_size: NA; d_call: NA; v_call: TRBV5-1; cdr3_nt: TGCGCCAGCAGCAAACCCACTAGCAGGGACCTCACAGATACGCAGTATTTT; cdr3_aa: CASSKPTSRDLTDTQYF
j_call: TRBJ2-7; clone_size: many; d_call: NA; v_call: TRBV7-9; cdr3_nt: TGTGCCAGCAGCTTAGCGGCCCCAGGGCAGTACTTC; cdr3_aa: CASSLAAPGQYF
j_call: TRBJ2-3; clone_size: many; d_call: TRBD1; v_call: TRBV5-4; cdr3_nt: TGTGCCAGCAGCGGAGGACAGGGCAGAGATACGCAGTATTTT; cdr3_aa: CASSGGQGRDTQYF
j_call: TRBJ2-3; clone_size: NA; d_call: NA; v_call: TRBV29-1; cdr3_nt: TGCAGCGCTACGACAGTGAGCGCAGATACGCAGTATTTT; cdr3_aa: CSATTVSADTQYF
j_call: TRBJ2-7; clone_size: NA; d_call: NA; v_call: TRBV6-1; cdr3_nt: TGTGCCAGCAGAGAAACGACAGGAGAGCAGTACTTC; cdr3_aa: CASRETTGEQYF
j_call: TRBJ2-7; clone_size: NA; d_call: TRBD2; v_call: TRBV2; cdr3_nt: TGTGCCAGCAACGGACTAGGGAACGAGCAGTACTTC; cdr3_aa: CASNGLGNEQYF
j_call: TRBJ2-7; clone_size: NA; d_call: NA; v_call: TRBV7-3; cdr3_nt: TGTGCCAGCAGCAGAGCGGGCTCCTACGAGCAGTACTTC; cdr3_aa: CASSRAGSYEQYF
j_call: TRBJ2-1; clone_size: few; d_call: TRBD2; v_call: TRBV7-2; cdr3_nt: TGTGCCAGCAGCTTAGCCTCTCAAGGTCGGGGGGGCCAGCAGTTCTTC; cdr3_aa: CASSLASQGRGGQQFF
j_call: TRBJ1-2; clone_size: NA; d_call: TRBD1; v_call: TRBV15; cdr3_nt: TGTGCCACCAGCAGAGGCCCGACAGGGGTGGTAAATGGCTACACCTTC; cdr3_aa: CATSRGPTGVVNGYTF
j_call: TRBJ2-1; clone_size: NA; d_call: TRBD2; v_call: TRBV7-2; cdr3_nt: TGTGCCAGCAGCTTGAGTATAAGGGGGACTAGCGGGAGAGGCGAGCAGTTCTTC; cdr3_aa: CASSLSIRGTSGRGEQFF
j_call: TRBJ1-6; clone_size: few; d_call: TRBD1; v_call: TRBV7-6; cdr3_nt: TGTGCCAGCAGCTTAGAGGATGGCAGGACAGGGGGATATTCACCCCTCCACTTT; cdr3_aa: CASSLEDGRTGGYSPLHF